The entry that follows covers one T cell receptor beta chain sequence. The target antigen is unknown. One entry per CDR3 protein results from TCRdb running MiXCR on the 5' RACE reads. The table records approximately 270,000 distinct CDR3 sequences, 15% to 20% of them present only once. The sample is drawn from a study of T-cell memory formation after mild COVID-19. Study as a whole: Largely donor-specific sequence clusters came from two donors.

Study observations and caveats: CD4+ contracting clones lay mainly in CM and EM, CD8+ ones in EMRA.

The CDR3 is made up of 13 amino acids. Germline V gene lookup returns CDR1 DFQATT and CDR2 SNEGSKA (reference sequence). This TCR came from a man between 18 and 29 years old who had mild COVID-19 (a few samples of this study predate the infection). Cell type and time point are not known. Source material: PBMCs or a T cell subset sorted from them (not recorded which). The chain combines TRBV20-1 with TRBJ2-3; D gene unclear. CDR3 coding DNA: TGCACCCCAGGACGCCCGAGCACAGATACGCAGTATTTT. Its protein is CTPGRPSTDTQYF.